Each of the 8 T cell receptor beta chains below was sequenced from the same sample in a study of cytomegalovirus exposure and HLA in healthy donors. Sequenced by immunoSEQ multiplex PCR; TCRdb stores in-frame clones only, minus some. The data contain some 99,000 clones, roughly 86% of them singletons. The sample taken for sequencing was PBMCs. All receptors come from a woman between 18 and 29 years old in good health and CMV-seronegative.

The DNA of the CDR3 is TGTGCCAGCAGACTAGCGGGAGGGTCATGGGGGCAGTTCTTC. Translating gives CASRLAGGSWGQFF. The chain uses TRBV7-8 and TRBJ2-1, with 13 bases fitting TRBD2. CDR3 size: 14 residues. CDR1 and CDR2 from the germline V gene are SGHVS and FQNEAQ. The trim removed 6 bases at V and 12 bases at J, leaving 8 bases unmatched.

V usage is TRBV5-6 and J usage is TRBJ1-1; 9 nucleotides align to TRBD1. Germline loops: CDR1 SGHDT, CDR2 YYEEEE. V shed 7 bases, J shed 3 bases, and the junction held 10 bases outside the gene matches. The CDR3 is made up of 15 amino acids. The CDR3 DNA sequence: TGTGCCAGCGGCTCGGGACAGGGTGCGTACACTGAAGCTTTCTTT. Translation gives CASGSGQGAYTEAFF.

The chain has TRBV18 and TRBJ2-5, with D possibly being TRBD1 (6 bases). CDR3 size: 15 residues. CDR1 is KGHSH and CDR2 is LQKENI in the germline V gene. V was pared by 4 bases and J by 0 bases, with 12 bases between. CDR3 nucleotides: TGTGCCAGCTCACAATACTACAGGGACCAAGAGACCCAGTACTTC. Translation: CASSQYYRDQETQYF.

This sequence joins TRBV30 and TRBJ2-7, with D tentatively TRBD2 (5 bases). CDR1 is GTSNPN and CDR2 is SVGIG in the germline V gene (reference sequence). The V end lost 4 bases, the J end lost 3 bases, and 13 bases lay between the germline ends. This CDR3 is 13 amino acids long. Here the CDR3 reads CAWTGMLGYEQYF. CDR3 in DNA: TGTGCCTGGACGGGGATGCTGGGCTACGAGCAGTACTTC.

The chain combines TRBV5-3 with TRBJ2-5, with a weak D call TRBD2 (5 bases). TRBV5-3 is an ORF, with its function uncertain. Trimming took off 5 bases at V and 1 base at J, with 27 bases between the two ends. The CDR3 totals 19 residues. CDR3 protein: CARRQAMRTKTRVQETQYF. For the CDR3, the DNA is TGTGCCAGAAGACAAGCGATGAGGACCAAAACGAGGGTCCAAGAGACCCAGTACTTC.

This clone has just a few counts. This sequence joins TRBV2 and TRBJ1-6; no reliable D call. Germline lookup yields CDR1 SNHLY and CDR2 FYNNEI. Trimming shortened V by 4 bases and J by 7 bases, and 8 bases separated the two germline ends. The CDR3 length is 13 residues. The CDR3 DNA reads as TGTGCCAGCAGTGGGCAGTGGAATTCACCCCTCCACTTT. This codes for CASSGQWNSPLHF. The full variable domain, its missing parts supplied by reference TRBV2 and TRBJ1-6, is EPEVTQTPSHQVTQMGQEVILRCVPISNHLYFYWYRQILGQKVEFLVSFYNNEISEKSEIFDDQFSVERPDGSNFTLKIRSTKLEDSAMYFCASSGQWNSPLHFGNGTRLTVT.

The gene calls are TRBV6-1 and TRBJ1-2, with D uncertain. V was shortened by 3 bases and J by 7 bases, with 9 bases between the two germline ends. Germline-derived CDR1 and CDR2 are MNHNS and SASEGT. There are 12 residues in the CDR3. The CDR3 protein is CASSERRAGYTF. CDR3 DNA: TGTGCCAGCAGTGAGAGGCGGGCTGGCTACACCTTC.

The gene calls are TRBV10-3 and TRBJ1-1; the match to TRBD1 covers 7 bases. The CDR3 totals 15 residues. Germline V CDR1 and CDR2: ENHRY, SYGVKD. V shed 0 bases and J 5 bases; nucleotides not matched to a gene: 6. CDR3 amino acids: CAISESSTGTTEAFF. For the CDR3, the DNA is TGTGCCATCAGTGAGTCCTCGACAGGGACGACTGAAGCTTTCTTT.